These 8 T cell receptor beta chains share one sample of origin, sequenced in a study of blood T cell repertoires in COVID-19. Produced via immunoSEQ multiplex PCR; TCRdb's table is partial and in-frame only. The sample lists about 360,000 clones; around 87% were seen once. Sequencing used PBMCs or T cells enriched from blood (not recorded which). These receptors were taken from a man aged 40-49 years in a cohort exposed to, infected with or recovered from COVID-19 (not recorded which).

The chain combines TRBV5-1 with TRBJ1-1, with 7 bases that match TRBD1. V dropped 2 bases and J dropped 1; count of bases not matched to a gene: 8. The CDR3 contains 16 residues. Germline V CDR1 and CDR2: SGHRS, YFSETQ. The CDR3 protein is CASSLTPGTANTEAFF. In DNA form, the CDR3 reads TGCGCCAGCAGCTTAACCCCCGGGACAGCGAACACTGAAGCTTTCTTT.

CDR3 in amino acids: CASRRQGGYYGYTF. For the CDR3, the DNA is TGTGCCAGCAGAAGACAGGGGGGGTACTATGGCTACACCTTC. The chain recombines TRBV28 with TRBJ1-2; 9 bases map to TRBD1. Germline assignment: CDR1 MDHEN and CDR2 SYDVKM. J lost 3 bases, V lost 6 bases, and 5 bases had no gene match. The CDR3 is made up of 14 amino acids.

This rearrangement joins TRBV27 to TRBJ1-5; 9 positions agree with TRBD1. There are 16 residues in the CDR3. Germline loops: CDR1 MNHEY, CDR2 SMNVEV (reference sequence). The V gene end was trimmed by 5 bases and the J gene end by 2 bases; junction bases not matched to a gene: 7. CDR3 bases: TGTGCCAGCAGTCGAATACAGGGGGCTGGCAATCAGCCCCAGCATTTT. It is translated as CASSRIQGAGNQPQHF.

The chain joins TRBV6-4 to TRBJ1-3, with no clear D. V was clipped by 10 bases and J by 7 bases, with 23 bases between them. The CDR3 extends over 15 amino acids. CDR1 and CDR2 from the germline V gene are MRHNA and SNTAGT. The CDR3, as DNA: TGTGCCAAAAGTAGGAGGCATACCCCCGGGAACACCATATATTTT. It is translated as CAKSRRHTPGNTIYF.

The gene calls are TRBV15 and TRBJ1-1, with D hard to call. Germline values: CDR1 LNHNV, CDR2 YYDKDF (reference sequence). Between the trimmed V and J ends, which lost 1 base and 7 bases, there was a span of 13 bases. The CDR3 has 14 amino acids. The DNA of the CDR3 is TGTGCCACCAGCAGAGTAGTCAATATCTATGAAGCTTTCTTT. It is translated as CATSRVVNIYEAFF.

CDR3 bases: TGTGCCAGCAGGTCCCCGGGACACAACACAGATACGCAGTATTTT. Translated: CASRSPGHNTDTQYF. This chain joins TRBV7-3 and TRBJ2-3, with D possibly TRBD1 on 6 matching bases. This CDR3 region has 15 residues. CDR1 SGHTA and CDR2 FQGTGA come from the germline V gene. Trimming pared 6 bases from V and 2 bases from J, leaving 15 bases between.

V usage is TRBV7-9 and J usage is TRBJ1-5; possibly TRBD1 for D (5 bases). Germline V lookup: CDR1 SEHNR, CDR2 FQNEAQ (reference sequence). The CDR3 sequence is 14 residues long. The V end was cut by 5 bases, the J end by 0 bases, with 8 bases between. The DNA for the CDR3 is TGTGCCAGCAGCCTGGACAATAGCAATCAGCCCCAGCATTTT. Its translation is CASSLDNSNQPQHF.

This clone has a single count. CDR3 DNA sequence: TGTGCCAGCAGCTTAAGCATGGGGGGAGGGGAGCAGTACTTC. Translation gives CASSLSMGGGEQYF. The chain employs TRBV7-9 and TRBJ2-7; TRBD2 aligns across 7 bases. The length of the CDR3 is 14 residues. The junction had 8 bases not matched to a gene; V was cut back by 2 bases and J by 7 bases. CDR1 and CDR2 (germline): SEHNR, FQNEAQ (reference sequence).